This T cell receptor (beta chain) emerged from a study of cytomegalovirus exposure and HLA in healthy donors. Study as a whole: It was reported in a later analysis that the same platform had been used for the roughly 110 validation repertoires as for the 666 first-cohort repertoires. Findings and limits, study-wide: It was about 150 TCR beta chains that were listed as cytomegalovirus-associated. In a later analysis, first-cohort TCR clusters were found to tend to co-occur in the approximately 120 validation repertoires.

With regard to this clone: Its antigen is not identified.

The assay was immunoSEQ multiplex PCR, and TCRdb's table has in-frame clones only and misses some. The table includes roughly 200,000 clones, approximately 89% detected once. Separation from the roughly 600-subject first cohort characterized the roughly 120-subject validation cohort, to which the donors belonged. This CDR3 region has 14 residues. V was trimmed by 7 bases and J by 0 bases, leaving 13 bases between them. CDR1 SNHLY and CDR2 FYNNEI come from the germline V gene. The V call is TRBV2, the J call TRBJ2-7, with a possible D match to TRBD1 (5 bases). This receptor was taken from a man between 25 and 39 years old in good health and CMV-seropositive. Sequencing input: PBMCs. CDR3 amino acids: CASKQVKSSYEQYF. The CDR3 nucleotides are TGTGCCAGCAAACAGGTGAAGAGCTCCTACGAGCAGTACTTC.